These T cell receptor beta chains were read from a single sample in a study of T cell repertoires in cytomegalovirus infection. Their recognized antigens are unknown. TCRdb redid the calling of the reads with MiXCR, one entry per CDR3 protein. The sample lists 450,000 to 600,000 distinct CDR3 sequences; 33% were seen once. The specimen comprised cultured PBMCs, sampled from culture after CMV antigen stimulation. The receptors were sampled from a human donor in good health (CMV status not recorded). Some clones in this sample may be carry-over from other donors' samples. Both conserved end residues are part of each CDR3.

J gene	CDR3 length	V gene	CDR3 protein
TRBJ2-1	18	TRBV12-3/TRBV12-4	CASRYHRTSGRSHNEQFF
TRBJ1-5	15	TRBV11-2	CASSLEVTGPQPQHF
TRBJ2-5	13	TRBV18	CASSPPSGETQYF
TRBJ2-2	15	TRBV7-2	CASSQASAEGGELFF
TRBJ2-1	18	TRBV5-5	CASSLVLVGVSPGNEQFF
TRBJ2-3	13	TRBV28	CVSSYRVTDTQYF
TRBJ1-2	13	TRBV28	CASSRADPGGYTF
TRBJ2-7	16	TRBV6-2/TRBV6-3	CASSHLEGRAQYEQYF
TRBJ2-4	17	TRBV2	CASTKGEGRLAKNIQYF
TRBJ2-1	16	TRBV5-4	CASSLRGRGSYNEQFF
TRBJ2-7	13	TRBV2	CASSTQKGYEQYF
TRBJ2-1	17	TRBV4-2	CASSQDQGAGSYNEQFF
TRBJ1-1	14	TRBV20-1	CSAPDGRMNTEAFF
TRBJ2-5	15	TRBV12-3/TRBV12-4	CASSPRTGLGETQYF
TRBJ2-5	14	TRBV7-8	CASTPPGNPETQYF
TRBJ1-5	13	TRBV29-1	CSEKTGRNQPQHF
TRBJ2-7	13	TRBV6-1	CASSVPPLGEQYF